One and the same sample provided the 31 T cell receptor beta chains below, sequenced in a study of CD8 T cells in ankylosing spondylitis (dated by TCRdb to 2015 to 2018). The library was obtained by 5' RACE. The sequencer listed for this sample is Illumina HiSeq 2500. TCRdb reprocessed the public reads (quality trimming at Q25 with fastp, clone calling with MiXCR) and kept in-frame beta chains. Rows with a matching CDR3 protein are joined into one entry that keeps the most common DNA and genes. The sample yields fewer than 250,000 distinct CDR3 sequences; roughly a tenth were counted once. The ten largest account for less than 3% of the sample. The material sequenced was blood, either unsorted or a sorted T cell fraction (not recorded which). Receptors were obtained from a male donor with ankylosing spondylitis or in good health (not recorded which).

This clonotype was recorded many times. This chain connects TRBV7-9 to TRBJ1-3; D is undetermined. The length of the CDR3 is 16 residues. The V gene lost 3 bases and the J gene lost 0 bases, with 12 bases spanning the gap. From germline, CDR1 is SEHNR and CDR2 FQNEAQ (reference sequence). The CDR3 bases are TGTGCCAGCAGCTTTGCCAGCCGAACCTCTGGAAACACCATATATTTT. This encodes CASSFASRTSGNTIYF.

This clonotype was observed at least ten times. The V call is TRBV25-1, the J call TRBJ2-3; D perhaps matches TRBD2 (6 bases). V lost 5 bases, J lost 0 bases, and 9 bases lay in between. The CDR3 spans 14 residues. Germline CDR1 and CDR2: MGHDK and SYGVNS. The CDR3 DNA sequence: TGTGCCAGCAGTAGTAGCGGTAGCACAGATACGCAGTATTTT. It is translated as CASSSSGSTDTQYF.

Many counts were recorded for this clonotype. The rearrangement joins TRBV11-2 to TRBJ2-3; D possibly corresponds to TRBD2 (7 bases). Germline assignment: CDR1 SGHAT and CDR2 FQNNGV. There are 16 residues in the CDR3. The germline V and J ends were trimmed by 0 bases and 4 bases, with 14 bases remaining between them. In DNA, the CDR3 is TGTGCCAGCAGCTTAGATCGGGGAGGGGGAGCAGATACGCAGTATTTT. This translates into CASSLDRGGGADTQYF.

This clonotype was recorded many times. The chain links TRBV20-1 to TRBJ2-3; a possible D gene is TRBD2 (6 bases). V lost 3 bases, J lost 6 bases, and 13 bases lay in between. Germline loops: CDR1 DFQATT, CDR2 SNEGSKA (reference sequence). This CDR3 region has 13 residues. CDR3 loop: CSARGGSRDTQYF. The CDR3, as DNA: TGCAGTGCTAGGGGGGGATCTCGGGATACGCAGTATTTT.

This chain joins TRBV25-1 and TRBJ1-2; the D gene is possibly TRBD1 (5 bases). The germline gives CDR1 MGHDK, CDR2 SYGVNS. V gave up 5 bases and J gave up 4 bases, with 17 bases separating them. There are 15 residues in the CDR3. Here the CDR3 reads CASSNQGELIYGYTF. In DNA, the CDR3 is TGTGCCAGCAGTAACCAAGGGGAGCTTATCTATGGCTACACCTTC.

In its sample, this clonotype was seen once. This chain uses TRBV18 with TRBJ2-1; 11 nucleotides match TRBD2. Looked up from germline, CDR1 is KGHSH and CDR2 is LQKENI. The CDR3 spans 13 residues. V lost 3 bases to trimming and J lost 8 bases; unmatched junction nucleotides: 0. The CDR3 reads CASSPGLADEQFF. The DNA for the CDR3 is TGTGCCAGCTCACCGGGACTAGCGGATGAGCAGTTCTTC.

This clonotype was observed at least ten times. The V call is TRBV20-1, the J call TRBJ2-3; 10 bases map to TRBD2. V shed 4 bases and J 6 bases; nucleotides not matched to a gene: 7. Germline V gene lookup returns CDR1 DFQATT and CDR2 SNEGSKA (reference sequence). The CDR3 length is 14 residues. The CDR3 sequence: CSAKAGGPGDTQYF. The CDR3, as DNA: TGCAGTGCTAAAGCGGGGGGGCCAGGGGATACGCAGTATTTT.

This clonotype was seen more than once but under ten times. V gene TRBV30 combines with J gene TRBJ2-2; D unresolved. Germline CDR1 GTSNPN, CDR2 SVGIG (reference sequence). This CDR3 region has 14 residues. Trimming shortened V by 4 bases and J by 3 bases, and 12 bases separated the two germline ends. CDR3 region: CAWNTRPDTGELFF. The DNA for the CDR3 is TGTGCCTGGAATACCCGGCCTGACACCGGGGAGCTGTTTTTT.

This clonotype appeared many times. The chain carries TRBV7-9 and TRBJ2-5; D possibly corresponds to TRBD1 (6 bases). The CDR3 length is 12 residues. Trimming stripped 2 bases from V and 5 bases from J, with 6 bases between. Germline V gene lookup returns CDR1 SEHNR and CDR2 FQNEAQ (reference sequence). DNA for the CDR3: TGTGCCAGCAGCTTACAGGGGGAGACCCAGTACTTC. This sequence encodes CASSLQGETQYF.

This clonotype was detected many times. The rearrangement joins TRBV12-3 or TRBV12-4 to TRBJ2-7; 7 nucleotides match TRBD1. The CDR3 contains 13 residues. V trimming: 8 bases; J trimming: 1 base; junction bases outside the gene matches: 5. In DNA, the CDR3 is TGTGCCAGCGCTCCGGGACAGTCCTACGAGCAGTACTTC. Its translation: CASAPGQSYEQYF.

The V gene is TRBV6-5, the J gene TRBJ2-7; D is ambiguous. The CDR3 is made up of 15 amino acids. V was clipped by 0 bases and J by 9 bases, with 18 bases between them. Germline-derived CDR1 and CDR2 are MNHEY and SVGAGI. CDR3 region: CASSYSRTGTPGQYF. In nucleotides, the CDR3 is TGTGCCAGCAGTTACTCCAGGACGGGCACCCCGGGGCAGTACTTC.

The sample holds many counts of this clonotype. This rearrangement joins TRBV6-4 to TRBJ2-2; TRBD2 matches at 12 bases. J was trimmed by 3 bases and V by 4 bases; bases with no gene match: 0. The length of the CDR3 is 15 residues. Germline V lookup: CDR1 MRHNA, CDR2 SNTAGT. CDR3 DNA: TGTGCCAGCAGTGGACTAGCGGGGGACACCGGGGAGCTGTTTTTT. Encoded protein: CASSGLAGDTGELFF.

The gene calls are TRBV4-1 and TRBJ2-6, with D unclear. CDR3 size: 16 residues. V was cut by 1 base and J by 0 bases, with 7 bases left in between. Looked up from germline, CDR1 is MGHRA and CDR2 is YSYEKL. For the CDR3, the DNA is TGCGCCAGCAGCCAAGTTAGGGCCTCTGGGGCCAACGTCCTGACTTTC. This encodes CASSQVRASGANVLTF.

This clonotype appeared many times. The chain is built from TRBV15 and TRBJ1-5; no reliable D call. Trimming removed 5 bases at V and 5 bases at J, with 13 bases between. The CDR3 is 14 residues long. Germline V CDR1 and CDR2: LNHNV, YYDKDF (reference sequence). Here the CDR3 reads CATSPEGSYQPQHF. The CDR3 coding sequence is TGTGCCACCAGCCCTGAGGGCTCATATCAGCCCCAGCATTTT.

This clonotype was detected many times. The chain uses TRBV5-1 and TRBJ2-3, with D hard to call. From germline, CDR1 is SGHRS and CDR2 YFSETQ. V was pared by 0 bases and J by 7 bases, with 12 bases between. This CDR3 contains 14 residues. The CDR3: CASSLAGYGNTQYF. Written as DNA, the CDR3 is TGCGCCAGCAGCTTGGCCGGGTACGGTAATACGCAGTATTTT. The full variable domain, completed using reference TRBV5-1 and TRBJ2-3, is KAGVTQTPRYLIKTRGQQVTLSCSPISGHRSVSWYQQTPGQGLQFLFEYFSETQRNKGNFPGRFSGRQFSNSRSEMNVSTLELGDSALYLCASSLAGYGNTQYFGPGTRLTVL.

This clonotype was observed many times. This chain uses TRBV20-1 with TRBJ2-7, with 12 nucleotides matching TRBD2. With V trimmed by 5 bases and J by 5 bases, 7 bases remained unmatched. CDR3 size: 14 residues. CDR1 DFQATT and CDR2 SNEGSKA come from the germline V gene (reference sequence). The CDR3 sequence is CSAQRTSGTHEQYF. The CDR3 nucleotides read TGCAGTGCTCAAAGGACTAGCGGGACCCACGAGCAGTACTTC.

The genes are TRBV23-1 and TRBJ1-5; D unclear. Being an ORF, TRBV23-1 has a function that is uncertain. The length of the CDR3 is 20 residues. Trimming shortened V by 4 bases and J by 7 bases, and 32 bases separated the two germline ends. The CDR3 spells CASSPPEGSRTPILDQPQHF. The DNA for the CDR3 is TGCGCCAGCAGTCCCCCGGAGGGATCGCGTACCCCGATTTTAGACCAGCCCCAGCATTTT.

This clonotype came up many times. The chain links TRBV2 to TRBJ2-7; D is ambiguous. CDR3 length: 13 amino acids. The V gene's germline CDR1 is SNHLY and CDR2 FYNNEI. V lost 7 bases and J 6 bases, leaving 16 bases between the germline ends. Here the CDR3 reads CASTDGAWSEQYF. The CDR3 DNA is TGTGCCAGCACTGACGGAGCGTGGTCCGAGCAGTACTTC.

This clonotype was seen many times. The rearrangement links TRBV20-1 to TRBJ2-1, with no clear D. CDR1 DFQATT and CDR2 SNEGSKA come from the germline V gene (reference sequence). V was shortened by 3 bases and J by 0 bases, with 6 bases between the two germline ends. The CDR3 runs to 13 residues. The CDR3 reads CSASESSYNEQFF. In nucleotides, the CDR3 is TGCAGTGCTAGTGAGAGCTCCTACAATGAGCAGTTCTTC.

This clonotype was recorded many times. The chain links TRBV9 to TRBJ1-1; D gene ambiguous. V lost 0 bases to trimming and J lost 1 base, with 10 bases between them. Per the germline V gene, CDR1 is SGDLS and CDR2 is YYNGEE. The CDR3 runs to 15 residues. In nucleotides, the CDR3 is TGTGCCAGCAGCGTAGTAGCCGGCGGGAACACTGAAGCTTTCTTT. Residues: CASSVVAGGNTEAFF.

This clonotype was seen many times. The gene calls are TRBV21-1 and TRBJ1-2. TRBV21-1 is annotated as a pseudogene. CDR3 length: 13 amino acids. As DNA, the CDR3 is TGTGCCAGCAGCCTACTTACGTGGTATGGCTACACCTTC. Residues: CASSLLTWYGYTF.

This clonotype showed up many times. The chain uses TRBV20-1 and TRBJ2-5; a possible D gene is TRBD2 (7 bases). CDR3 length equals 15 residues. Germline CDR1 and CDR2: DFQATT and SNEGSKA (reference sequence). Trimming removed 5 bases from V and 9 bases from J, with 25 bases in between. The chain's CDR3 is CSAREAASTPGAQYF. CDR3 in DNA: TGCAGTGCTCGGGAGGCGGCTTCGACCCCAGGGGCCCAGTACTTC.

At least ten counts were recorded for this clonotype. The chain couples TRBV7-8 to TRBJ1-2; 7 nucleotides align to TRBD1. Germline trimming cut 2 bases from V and 8 bases from J; bases unmatched to any gene: 8. Germline V gene lookup returns CDR1 SGHVS and CDR2 FQNEAQ. The CDR3 loop spans 14 amino acids. CDR3 in DNA: TGTGCCAGCAGCTTACTCCAGGGGGAGGACGGCTACACCTTC. Translating it yields CASSLLQGEDGYTF.

This clonotype showed up many times. The chain recombines TRBV12-3 or TRBV12-4 with TRBJ2-2; D ambiguous. V lost 5 bases to trimming and J lost 4 bases, with 11 bases between them. This CDR3 is built from 14 residues. The CDR3 sequence is CASSPLLATGELFF. The CDR3 coding sequence is TGTGCCAGCAGTCCTCTATTGGCCACCGGGGAGCTGTTTTTT.

This clonotype was seen ten or more times. The chain is built from TRBV15 and TRBJ2-3; TRBD2 aligns across 8 bases. In germline, CDR1 is LNHNV, CDR2 YYDKDF (reference sequence). The V segment lost 2 bases and the J segment 1 base; nucleotides outside the gene matches: 5. The CDR3 has 16 amino acids. The CDR3: CATSRKGRGGTDTQYF. The DNA of the CDR3 is TGTGCCACCAGCAGAAAGGGGCGGGGGGGCACAGATACGCAGTATTTT. The whole variable domain, filled in from reference TRBV15 and TRBJ2-3, reads DAMVIQNPRYQVTQFGKPVTLSCSQTLNHNVMYWYQQKSSQAPKLLFHYYDKDFNNEADTPDNFQSRRPNTSFCFLDIRSPGLGDTAMYLCATSRKGRGGTDTQYFGPGTRLTVL.

This clonotype appeared a few times. The V and J genes are TRBV7-2 and TRBJ2-1, with D possibly called TRBD1 or TRBD2 (5 bases each). V gave up 3 bases and J gave up 6 bases, with 15 bases separating them. Germline CDR1 SGHTA, CDR2 FQGNSA. This CDR3 has 15 amino acids. The CDR3 sequence: CASSFSPAGGNEQFF. CDR3 bases: TGTGCCAGCAGCTTCAGCCCAGCTGGGGGCAATGAGCAGTTCTTC.

In this sample, this clonotype turned up a few times. The germline gene is not matched at one end of the junction; a read error may be the cause. The chain combines TRBV30 with TRBJ2-1, with a possible D match to TRBD2 (6 bases). Per germline, CDR1 GTSNPN and CDR2 SVGIG (reference sequence). The CDR3 is 13 amino acids. The CDR3 coding sequence is TGTGCCTGCTTTCGGGACTCCTTCAATGAGCAGTTCTTC. Encoded protein: CACFRDSFNEQFF.

This clonotype was found many times. CDR3 nucleotides: TGTGCCAGCAGTTCCGTGCCCGCACAGGGGCAGTATTTT. Encoded protein: CASSSVPAQGQYF. This chain uses TRBV6-2 or TRBV6-3 with TRBJ2-3, with D possibly being TRBD1 (6 bases). CDR3 length equals 13 residues. In germline, CDR1 is MNHEY, CDR2 SVGEGT. V gave up 4 bases and J gave up 11 bases, with 16 bases separating them.

The chain employs TRBV15 and TRBJ1-2, with D unresolved. This CDR3 contains 17 residues. V lost 1 base and J 4 bases, leaving 19 bases between the germline ends. Germline V gene sequence: CDR1 LNHNV, CDR2 YYDKDF (reference sequence). The CDR3 is CATSRGLELGPGYGYTF. CDR3 DNA: TGTGCCACCAGCAGAGGCCTCGAGTTGGGTCCAGGCTATGGCTACACCTTC.

This clonotype was seen repeatedly, ten times or more. The gene calls are TRBV20-1 and TRBJ2-7; no clear D gene. Looked up from germline, CDR1 is DFQATT and CDR2 is SNEGSKA (reference sequence). The ends were cut back, 3 bases at V and 6 bases at J, with 9 bases in the middle. The CDR3 runs 11 residues. CDR3 in DNA: TGCAGTGCTAGTCATGTCCGCGAGCAGTACTTC. Encoded protein: CSASHVREQYF.

At least ten counts were recorded for this clonotype. V gene TRBV11-2 combines with J gene TRBJ2-5, with D tentatively TRBD2 (6 bases). The CDR3 loop spans 9 amino acids. The ends were cut back, 11 bases at V and 5 bases at J, with 6 bases in the middle. Germline-derived CDR1 and CDR2 are SGHAT and FQNNGV. The CDR3 region has the DNA TGTGCCGGGGGGGAGACCCAGTACTTC. Amino acids: CAGGETQYF. Full variable domain (rest looked up from reference TRBV11-2 and TRBJ2-5): EAGVAQSPRYKIIEKRQSVAFWCNPISGHATLYWYQQILGQGPKLLIQFQNNGVVDDSQLPKDRFSAERLKGVDSTLKIQPAKLEDSAVYLCAGGETQYFGPGTRLLVL.